Presented here are 20 T cell receptor beta chains from one specimen sequenced in a study of graft-versus-host responses after intestinal transplantation. The assay was immunoSEQ multiplex PCR, and TCRdb's table has in-frame clones only and misses some. The repertoire includes roughly 100,000 clones, roughly 93% of them detected once, and approximately 1% sits in the top ten. What these receptors recognize is not known. The sequences come from unstimulated CD8+ T cells sorted from spleen or lymph node cells, collected before intestinal transplant. These receptors were obtained from a human donor who received an intestinal transplant.

Concerning this clone itself: Other DNA sequences in the same sample also yield this CDR3. The chain has TRBV7-2 and TRBJ1-5; a possible D gene is TRBD1 (5 bases). Trimming removed 6 bases at V and 0 bases at J, with 12 bases between. In germline, CDR1 is SGHTA, CDR2 FQGNSA. This CDR3 is built from 15 residues. The CDR3 DNA sequence: TGTGCCAGCAGTCCGGGGCCCTATAGCAATCAGCCCCAGCATTTT. It codes for CASSPGPYSNQPQHF.

The chain joins TRBV5-4 to TRBJ2-6; TRBD2 might be the D (6 bases). Germline lookup yields CDR1 SGHNT and CDR2 YYREEE (reference sequence). There are 16 residues in the CDR3. V was trimmed by 10 bases and J by 1 base, leaving 18 bases between them. The CDR3: CAGTGLSSSGANVLTF. Written as DNA, the CDR3 is TGTGCCGGTACGGGACTCTCTTCATCTGGGGCCAACGTCCTGACTTTC.

Concerning this clone: Relative to the germline gene, one junction end is altered; a read error may explain this. This chain links TRBV19 with TRBJ1-4; tentative D call: TRBD1 (6 bases). The CDR3 contains 11 residues. Germline CDR1 and CDR2: LNHDA and SQIVND (reference sequence). Here the CDR3 reads CASRWGTLTYF. The CDR3 DNA sequence: TGTGCCAGTAGATGGGGGACACTCACCTATTTT.

This rearrangement joins TRBV27 to TRBJ2-3; no clear D. This CDR3 is built from 14 residues. The V and J ends lost 6 bases and 6 bases respectively, with 16 bases between them. Germline-derived CDR1 and CDR2 are MNHEY and SMNVEV (reference sequence). The CDR3 here is CASSSGETLDTQYF. DNA for the CDR3: TGTGCCAGCAGCTCAGGCGAAACGTTGGATACGCAGTATTTT.

This rearrangement joins TRBV11-2 to TRBJ2-5; D unclear. V dropped 0 bases and J dropped 5 bases, with 7 bases sitting between them. The CDR3 loop spans 13 amino acids. Germline CDR1 and CDR2: SGHAT and FQNNGV. The CDR3 DNA sequence: TGTGCCAGCAGCTTAGACGTACCGGAGACCCAGTACTTC. Its protein is CASSLDVPETQYF.

This chain uses TRBV13 with TRBJ2-3; D is possibly TRBD2 (6 bases). The CDR3 contains 12 residues. The germline V and J ends were trimmed by 5 bases and 6 bases, with 9 bases remaining between them. CDR1 and CDR2 (germline): PRHDT, FYEKMQ (reference sequence). The CDR3 DNA is TGTGCCAGCAGCCGGAGCGGGGATACGCAGTATTTT. It is translated as CASSRSGDTQYF.

This clone was seen a few times. The rearrangement links TRBV4-1 to TRBJ1-6, with 10 bases aligning to TRBD1. Germline CDR1 reads MGHRA; CDR2 reads YSYEKL. V lost 4 bases to trimming and J lost 7 bases; unmatched junction nucleotides: 4. This CDR3 region has 15 residues. This chain's CDR3 is CASSLPGQGNSPLHF. The CDR3 nucleotides are TGCGCCAGCAGCCTCCCGGGACAGGGGAATTCACCCCTCCACTTT.

The gene calls are TRBV6-1 and TRBJ2-1, with a tentative D call TRBD2 (6 bases). The V gene's germline CDR1 is MNHNS and CDR2 SASEGT. The CDR3 runs 14 residues. The V end was cut by 5 bases, the J end by 3 bases, with 11 bases between. The CDR3 coding sequence is TGTGCCAGCAGTACCGGGAGCCTCTACAATGAGCAGTTCTTC. Translated, it gives CASSTGSLYNEQFF.

The CDR3 nucleotides read TGCGCCAGCAGCTCCTTAACAGGGGTAGACAGGGGAGATGGCGAGGACACTGAAGCTTTCTTT. Residues: CASSSLTGVDRGDGEDTEAFF. This chain links TRBV5-1 with TRBJ1-1, with 8 bases identical to TRBD1. CDR1 is SGHRS and CDR2 is YFSETQ in the germline V gene. This CDR3 contains 21 residues. Trimming removed 3 bases from V and 3 bases from J; junction bases left unmatched: 25. Full variable domain (outside the CDR3, taken from reference TRBV5-1 and TRBJ1-1): KAGVTQTPRYLIKTRGQQVTLSCSPISGHRSVSWYQQTPGQGLQFLFEYFSETQRNKGNFPGRFSGRQFSNSRSEMNVSTLELGDSALYLCASSSLTGVDRGDGEDTEAFFGQGTRLTVV.

The genes are TRBV7-6 and TRBJ2-3; TRBD2 matches 12 bases. The V gene end was trimmed by 4 bases and the J gene end by 4 bases; junction bases not matched to a gene: 6. The CDR3 length is 16 residues. The germline CDR1 and CDR2 sequences are SGHVS and FNYEAQ. The CDR3 region has the DNA TGTGCCAGCAGCTCCCCGACTAGCGGGGGTGCAGATACGCAGTATTTT. Its protein product is CASSSPTSGGADTQYF. The whole variable domain, filled in from reference TRBV7-6 and TRBJ2-3, reads GAGVSQSPRYKVTKRGQDVALRCDPISGHVSLYWYRQALGQGPEFLTYFNYEAQQDKSGLPNDRFSAERPEGSISTLTIQRTEQRDSAMYRCASSSPTSGGADTQYFGPGTRLTVL.

This clone was recorded once. The chain has TRBV7-4 and TRBJ2-7; a weak D match, TRBD1 (5 bases). Trimming removed 8 bases from V and 2 bases from J, with 10 bases in between. There are 12 residues in the CDR3. Germline CDR1 SGHVT, CDR2 SQSDAQ. The CDR3: CASPDRTYEQYF. In DNA form, the CDR3 reads TGTGCCAGCCCCGACAGAACCTACGAGCAGTACTTC.

This clone was found once. This chain connects TRBV7-9 to TRBJ1-1, with D perhaps matching TRBD1 (5 bases). Germline V gene sequence: CDR1 SEHNR, CDR2 FQNEAQ (reference sequence). Trimming removed 4 bases at V and 4 bases at J, with 10 bases between. The CDR3 spans 13 residues. The chain's CDR3 is CASSSAQGTEAFF. The CDR3 nucleotides read TGTGCCAGCAGCTCAGCCCAGGGCACTGAAGCTTTCTTT.

V usage is TRBV27 and J usage is TRBJ2-1; 8 nucleotides match TRBD1. In germline, CDR1 is MNHEY, CDR2 SMNVEV (reference sequence). V was clipped by 5 bases and J by 4 bases; unmatched bases: 7. CDR3 length: 15 amino acids. The CDR3 DNA follows: TGTGCCAGCAGTCAAGGACAGGGTCGATACAATGAGCAGTTCTTC. Translated, it gives CASSQGQGRYNEQFF.

The chain employs TRBV5-6 and TRBJ1-2; 7 bases map to TRBD1. The CDR3 extends over 13 amino acids. V was clipped by 4 bases and J by 7 bases; unmatched bases: 7. The germline V gene has CDR1 SGHDT and CDR2 YYEEEE. DNA for the CDR3: TGTGCCAGCAGCGGGGGACAGCTGGCTGGCTACACCTTC. Amino acid sequence: CASSGGQLAGYTF.

The V call is TRBV7-9, the J call TRBJ2-1; the D is unclear. Germline V CDR1 and CDR2: SEHNR, FQNEAQ (reference sequence). The V gene lost 1 base and the J gene lost 0 bases, with 10 bases spanning the gap. The CDR3 totals 16 residues. CDR3 protein: CASSLGWLGSYNEQFF. CDR3 nucleotide sequence: TGTGCCAGCAGCTTAGGGTGGTTAGGCTCCTACAATGAGCAGTTCTTC.

V and J are TRBV14 and TRBJ2-7; D ambiguous. Germline V gene lookup returns CDR1 SGHDN and CDR2 FVKESK. This CDR3 has 14 amino acids. Trimming shortened V by 3 bases and J by 2 bases, and 11 bases separated the two germline ends. The CDR3 spells CASSQLVTAYEQYF. CDR3 nucleotides: TGTGCCAGCAGCCAGTTGGTAACAGCCTACGAGCAGTACTTC.

The chain combines TRBV5-6 with TRBJ2-2, with a tentative D call TRBD2 (7 bases). The CDR3 is made up of 16 amino acids. The germline V gene has CDR1 SGHDT and CDR2 YYEEEE. Trimming left V 2 bases short and J 4 bases short, with 15 bases between. The CDR3 DNA follows: TGTGCCAGCAGCTTCACGGCGGGGGCAGGCACCGGGGAGCTGTTTTTT. Protein: CASSFTAGAGTGELFF.

The genes are TRBV2 and TRBJ2-1; weak D call: TRBD1 (6 bases). The V gene lost 4 bases and the J gene lost 8 bases, with 12 bases spanning the gap. The CDR3 loop spans 13 amino acids. Germline CDR1 is SNHLY and CDR2 is FYNNEI. Here the CDR3 DNA reads TGTGCCAGCAGTGTAAACAGGGCCTATGAGCAGTTCTTC. It codes for CASSVNRAYEQFF.

CDR3 DNA: TGCGCCAGCAGCCAAGGTGGACCCTACAATGAGCAGTTCTTC. Translation: CASSQGGPYNEQFF. This rearrangement joins TRBV4-1 to TRBJ2-1; no clear D gene. Germline V gives CDR1 MGHRA, CDR2 YSYEKL. Trimming stripped 1 base from V and 2 bases from J, with 6 bases between. The CDR3 spans 14 residues.

V usage is TRBV13 and J usage is TRBJ2-7; 10 bases align to TRBD1. The ends lost 0 bases at V and 5 bases at J; junction bases unmatched: 1. The CDR3 has 14 amino acids. Germline CDR1 is PRHDT and CDR2 is FYEKMQ (reference sequence). In nucleotides, the CDR3 is TGTGCCAGCAGCTTAGGGACAGGGGGCAACGAGCAGTACTTC. Residues: CASSLGTGGNEQYF.